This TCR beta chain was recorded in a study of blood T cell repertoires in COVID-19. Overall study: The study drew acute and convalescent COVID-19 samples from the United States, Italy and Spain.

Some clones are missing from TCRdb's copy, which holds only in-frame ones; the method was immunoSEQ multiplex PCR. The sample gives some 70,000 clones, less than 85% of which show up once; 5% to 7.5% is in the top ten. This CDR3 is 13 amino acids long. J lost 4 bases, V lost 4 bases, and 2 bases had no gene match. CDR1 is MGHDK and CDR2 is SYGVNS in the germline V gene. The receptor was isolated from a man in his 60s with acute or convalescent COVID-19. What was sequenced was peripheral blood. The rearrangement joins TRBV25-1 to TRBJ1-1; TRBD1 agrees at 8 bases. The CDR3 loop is CASSGTGSTEAFF. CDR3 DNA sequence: TGTGCCAGCAGTGGGACAGGGTCCACTGAAGCTTTCTTT.